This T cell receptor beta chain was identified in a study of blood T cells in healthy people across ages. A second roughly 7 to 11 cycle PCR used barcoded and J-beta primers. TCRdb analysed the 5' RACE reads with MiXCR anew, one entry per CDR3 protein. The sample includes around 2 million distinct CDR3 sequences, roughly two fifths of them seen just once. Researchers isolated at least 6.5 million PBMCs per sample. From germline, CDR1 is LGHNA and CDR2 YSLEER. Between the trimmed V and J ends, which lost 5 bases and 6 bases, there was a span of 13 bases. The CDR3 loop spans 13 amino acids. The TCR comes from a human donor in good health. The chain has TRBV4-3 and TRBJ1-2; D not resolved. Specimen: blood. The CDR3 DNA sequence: TGCGCCAGCAGCTCCGGGAAACCTAATGGCTACACCTTC. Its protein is CASSSGKPNGYTF.